This entry describes one T cell receptor (beta chain). TCRdb's table, derived via immunoSEQ multiplex PCR, lists solely in-frame clones and lacks some. Of under 8,500 clones in the sample, around four fifths were seen once. This entry is derived from a study of chemoradiotherapy in HPV16-positive cancers. CDR1 is MGHRA and CDR2 is YSYEKL in the germline V gene. This CDR3 has 19 residues. Trimming at V came to 1 base and at J to 5 bases, leaving 15 bases not matched to a gene. The receptor was isolated from a human donor with HPV-associated anogenital cancer. V gene TRBV4-1 combines with J gene TRBJ2-1; 9 bases agree with TRBD1. The sample consisted of tumor tissue, taken from a patient who underwent chemoradiotherapy. Here the CDR3 reads CASSQGVARDRGNNNEQFF. CDR3 in DNA: TGCGCCAGCAGCCAAGGAGTCGCCCGCGACAGGGGGAATAACAATGAGCAGTTCTTC.